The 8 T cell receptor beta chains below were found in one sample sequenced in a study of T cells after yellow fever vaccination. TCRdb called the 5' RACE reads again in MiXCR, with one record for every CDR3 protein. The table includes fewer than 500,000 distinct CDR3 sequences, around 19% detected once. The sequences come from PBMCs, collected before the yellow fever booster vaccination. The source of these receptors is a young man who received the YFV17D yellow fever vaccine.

The chain's CDR3 is CASTPMGWNTEAFF. The CDR3 DNA reads as TGTGCCAGCACCCCGATGGGCTGGAACACTGAAGCTTTCTTT. V gene TRBV28 combines with J gene TRBJ1-1; unclear D gene. The CDR3 contains 14 residues. Looked up from germline, CDR1 is MDHEN and CDR2 is SYDVKM. The ends were cut back, 7 bases at V and 1 base at J, with 13 bases in the middle.

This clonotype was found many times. The CDR3 spells CASRQPGLGEQYF. The CDR3 nucleotides are TGTGCCAGCAGACAACCGGGACTAGGCGAGCAGTACTTC. The J gene is TRBJ2-7, the V gene TRBV12-3 or TRBV12-4; TRBD2 agrees at 8 bases. CDR3 length: 13 amino acids. V was pared by 6 bases and J by 6 bases, with 7 bases of the junction left unmatched.

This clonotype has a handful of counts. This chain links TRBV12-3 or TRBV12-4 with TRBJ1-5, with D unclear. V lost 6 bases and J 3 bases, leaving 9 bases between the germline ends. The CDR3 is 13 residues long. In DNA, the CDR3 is TGTGCCAGCAGCCCGGTACCCAATCAGCCCCAGCATTTT. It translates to CASSPVPNQPQHF.

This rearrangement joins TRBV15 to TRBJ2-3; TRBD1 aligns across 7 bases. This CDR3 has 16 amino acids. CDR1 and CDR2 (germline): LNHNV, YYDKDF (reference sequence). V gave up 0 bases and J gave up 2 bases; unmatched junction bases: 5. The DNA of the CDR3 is TGTGCCACCAGCAGAGAAGGGGGCCACCCCACAGATACGCAGTATTTT. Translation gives CATSREGGHPTDTQYF.

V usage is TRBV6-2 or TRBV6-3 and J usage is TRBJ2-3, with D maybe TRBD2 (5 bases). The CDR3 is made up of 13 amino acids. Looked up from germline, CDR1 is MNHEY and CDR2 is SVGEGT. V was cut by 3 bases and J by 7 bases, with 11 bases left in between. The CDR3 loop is CASSYIETNTQYF. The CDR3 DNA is TGTGCCAGCAGTTATATCGAGACTAATACGCAGTATTTT.

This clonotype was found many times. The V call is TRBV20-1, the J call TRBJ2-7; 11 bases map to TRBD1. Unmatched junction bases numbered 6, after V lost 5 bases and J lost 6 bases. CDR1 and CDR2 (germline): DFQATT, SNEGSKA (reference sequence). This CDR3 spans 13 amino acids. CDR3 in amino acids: CSAYRTGGGEQYF. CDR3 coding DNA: TGCAGTGCTTACAGGACAGGGGGCGGCGAGCAGTACTTC.

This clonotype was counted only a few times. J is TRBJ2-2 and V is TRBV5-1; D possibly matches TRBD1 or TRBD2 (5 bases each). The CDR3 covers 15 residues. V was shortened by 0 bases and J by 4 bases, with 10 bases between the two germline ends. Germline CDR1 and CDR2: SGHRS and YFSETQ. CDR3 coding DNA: TGCGCCAGCAGCTTGGCGCCAGGGAGCACCGGGGAGCTGTTTTTT. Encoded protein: CASSLAPGSTGELFF.

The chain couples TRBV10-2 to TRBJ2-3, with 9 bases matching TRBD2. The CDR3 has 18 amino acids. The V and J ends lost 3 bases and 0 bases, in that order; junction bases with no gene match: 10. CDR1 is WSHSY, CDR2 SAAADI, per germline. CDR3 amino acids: CASSDPWAGGQSTDTQYF. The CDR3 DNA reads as TGCGCCAGCAGTGACCCCTGGGCGGGGGGGCAAAGCACAGATACGCAGTATTTT.